This record covers a single TCR beta chain. V was clipped by 3 bases and J by 8 bases; unmatched bases: 12. The germline gives CDR1 GTSNPN, CDR2 SVGIG (reference sequence). This CDR3 is 14 amino acids long. The data are from a study of T cell changes during pregnancy in multiple sclerosis. TCRdb's copy holds only in-frame clones and misses some; the assay was immunoSEQ multiplex PCR. The sample contains just over 55,000 clones, under 95% of which appear only once. The TCR originated in a female donor in good health, enrolled as a control in a pregnancy study. V usage is TRBV30 and J usage is TRBJ1-1; TRBD1 matches at 7 bases. The sequenced sample was peripheral blood, obtained after pregnancy. CDR3 nucleotides: TGTGCCTGGAGACTAGGGACAGCAGCCCCAGAAGCTTTCTTT. This sequence encodes CAWRLGTAAPEAFF.